This TCR beta chain came from a study of beta chain features in type 1 diabetes. The table lists this clone with a few counts. Its antigen is as yet unknown. Study findings and constraints: PCR might favor shorter templates, but any such skew would affect patients and controls equally. Researchers report that Type 1 diabetes patients had moderately but significantly shorter TCRB CDR3s across all four CD4+ subsets. Patients with type 1 diabetes carried fewer insertions and had more deletions at their VDJ junctions.

TCRB transcripts that were expressed got sequenced, as all of the isolated RNA had been reverse transcribed. Data came from immunoSEQ multiplex PCR; TCRdb stores just in-frame clones and leaves some out. This sample has approximately 600,000 clones, with around 12% found just once. Sorting with CD45RO/CCR7/CD25/CD127/CD95/CD27 yielded naive, central memory, regulatory and stem-like memory CD4+ cells. Purities in excess of 95% were seen in all sorted populations. The CDR3 consists of 14 residues. Trimming took 3 bases from V and 2 from J, leaving 10 bases between them. Germline CDR1 KGHSH, CDR2 LQKENI.

Material: naive CD4+ T cells from blood. The chain uses TRBV18 and TRBJ2-5; TRBD1 is a possible D gene (6 bases). The TCR comes from a man aged 25-45 years with type 1 diabetes. The CDR3 protein is CASSPGHQQETQYF. Written as DNA, the CDR3 is TGTGCCAGCTCACCGGGACACCAACAAGAGACCCAGTACTTC.